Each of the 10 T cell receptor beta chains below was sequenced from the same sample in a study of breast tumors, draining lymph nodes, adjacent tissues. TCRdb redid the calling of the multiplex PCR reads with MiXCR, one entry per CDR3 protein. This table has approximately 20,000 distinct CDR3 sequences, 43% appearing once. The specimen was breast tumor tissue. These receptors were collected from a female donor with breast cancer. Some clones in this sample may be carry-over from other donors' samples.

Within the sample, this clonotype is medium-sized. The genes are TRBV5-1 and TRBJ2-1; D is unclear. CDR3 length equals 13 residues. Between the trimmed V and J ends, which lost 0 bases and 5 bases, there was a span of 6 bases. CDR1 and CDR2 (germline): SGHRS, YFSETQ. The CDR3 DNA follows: TGCGCCAGCAGCTTGGACTTCCACAATGAGCAGTTCTTC. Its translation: CASSLDFHNEQFF.

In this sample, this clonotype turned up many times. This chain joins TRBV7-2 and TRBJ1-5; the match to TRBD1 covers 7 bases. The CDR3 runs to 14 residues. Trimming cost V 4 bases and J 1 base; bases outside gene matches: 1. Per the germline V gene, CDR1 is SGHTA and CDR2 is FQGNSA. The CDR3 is CASSSQGSNQPQHF. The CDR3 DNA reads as TGTGCCAGCAGCTCACAGGGGAGCAATCAGCCCCAGCATTTT.

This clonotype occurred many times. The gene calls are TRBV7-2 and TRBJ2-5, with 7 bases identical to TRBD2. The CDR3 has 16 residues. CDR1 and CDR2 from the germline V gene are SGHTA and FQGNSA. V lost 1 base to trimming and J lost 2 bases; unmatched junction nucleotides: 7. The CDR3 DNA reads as TGTGCCAGCAGCTTAGGGACACTAGCGAAACAAGAGACCCAGTACTTC. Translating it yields CASSLGTLAKQETQYF.

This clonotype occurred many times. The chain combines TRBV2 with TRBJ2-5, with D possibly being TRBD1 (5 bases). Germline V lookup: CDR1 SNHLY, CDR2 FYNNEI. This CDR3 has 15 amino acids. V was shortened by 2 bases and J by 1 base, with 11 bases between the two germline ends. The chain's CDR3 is CASSERGAAQETQYF. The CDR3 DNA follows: TGTGCCAGCAGTGAAAGGGGTGCAGCCCAAGAGACCCAGTACTTC.

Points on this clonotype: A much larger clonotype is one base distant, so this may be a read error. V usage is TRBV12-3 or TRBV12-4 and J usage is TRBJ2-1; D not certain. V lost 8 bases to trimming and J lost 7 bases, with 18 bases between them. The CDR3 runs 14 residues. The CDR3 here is CASGSDLVRNEQFF. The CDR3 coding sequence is TGTGCCAGCGGTTCCGATTTGGTGAGGAATGAGCAGTTCTTC.

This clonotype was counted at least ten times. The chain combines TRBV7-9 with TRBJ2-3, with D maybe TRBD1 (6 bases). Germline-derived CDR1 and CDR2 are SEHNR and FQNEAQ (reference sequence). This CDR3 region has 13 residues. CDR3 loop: CATLGGEIDTQYF. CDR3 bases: TGTGCAACACTAGGGGGAGAGATAGATACGCAGTATTTT. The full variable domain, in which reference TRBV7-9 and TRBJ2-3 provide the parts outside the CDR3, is DTGVSQNPRHKITKRGQNVTFRCDPISEHNRLYWYRQTLGQGPEFLTYFQNEAQLEKSRLLSDRFSAERPKGSFSTLEIQRTEQGDSAMYLCATLGGEIDTQYFGPGTRLTVL.

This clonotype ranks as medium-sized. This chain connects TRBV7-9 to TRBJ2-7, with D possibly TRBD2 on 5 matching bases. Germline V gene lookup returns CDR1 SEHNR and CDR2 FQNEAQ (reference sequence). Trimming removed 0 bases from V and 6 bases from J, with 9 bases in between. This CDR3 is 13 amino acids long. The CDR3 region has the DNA TGTGCCAGCAGCTTAGCCAACCTAGCCGAGCAGTACTTC. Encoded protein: CASSLANLAEQYF. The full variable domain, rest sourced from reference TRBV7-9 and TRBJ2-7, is DTGVSQNPRHKITKRGQNVTFRCDPISEHNRLYWYRQTLGQGPEFLTYFQNEAQLEKSRLLSDRFSAERPKGSFSTLEIQRTEQGDSAMYLCASSLANLAEQYFGPGTRLTVT.

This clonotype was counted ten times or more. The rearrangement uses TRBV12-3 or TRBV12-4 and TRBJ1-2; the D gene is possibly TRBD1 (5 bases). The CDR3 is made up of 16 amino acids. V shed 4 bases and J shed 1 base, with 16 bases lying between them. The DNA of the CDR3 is TGTGCCAGCAGTTCGGGGACCACAGTGGTTAACTATGGCTACACCTTC. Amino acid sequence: CASSSGTTVVNYGYTF.

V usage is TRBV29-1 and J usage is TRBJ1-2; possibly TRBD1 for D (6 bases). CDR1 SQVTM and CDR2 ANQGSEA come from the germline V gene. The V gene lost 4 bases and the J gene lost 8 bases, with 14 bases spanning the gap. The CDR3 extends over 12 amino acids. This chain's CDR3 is CSVAVGAGGYTF. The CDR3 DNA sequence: TGCAGCGTTGCTGTGGGGGCGGGCGGCTACACCTTC.

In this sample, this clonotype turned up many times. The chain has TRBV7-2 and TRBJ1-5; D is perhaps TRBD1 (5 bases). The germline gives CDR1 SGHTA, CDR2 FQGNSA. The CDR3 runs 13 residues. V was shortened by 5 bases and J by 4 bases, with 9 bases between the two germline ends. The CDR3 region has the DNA TGTGCCAGCAGCCCCGACAGAAATCAGCCCCAGCATTTT. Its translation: CASSPDRNQPQHF.